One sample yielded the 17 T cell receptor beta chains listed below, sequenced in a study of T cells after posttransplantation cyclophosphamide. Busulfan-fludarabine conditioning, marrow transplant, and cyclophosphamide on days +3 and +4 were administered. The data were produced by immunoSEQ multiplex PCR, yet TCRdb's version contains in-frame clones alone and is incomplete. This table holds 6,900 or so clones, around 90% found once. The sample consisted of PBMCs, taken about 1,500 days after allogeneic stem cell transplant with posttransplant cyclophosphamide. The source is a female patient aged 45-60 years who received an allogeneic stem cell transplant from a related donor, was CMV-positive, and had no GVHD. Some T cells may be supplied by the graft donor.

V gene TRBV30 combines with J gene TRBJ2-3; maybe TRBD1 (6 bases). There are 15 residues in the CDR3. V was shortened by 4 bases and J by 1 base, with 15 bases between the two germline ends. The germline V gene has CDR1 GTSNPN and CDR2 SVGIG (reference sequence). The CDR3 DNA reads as TGTGCCTGGATTAGATTGGGGGCTGGCACAGATACGCAGTATTTT. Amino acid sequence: CAWIRLGAGTDTQYF.

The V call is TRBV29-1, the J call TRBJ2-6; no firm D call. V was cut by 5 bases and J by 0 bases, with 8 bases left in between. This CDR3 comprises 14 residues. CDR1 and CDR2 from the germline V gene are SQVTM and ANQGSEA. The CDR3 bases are TGCAGCGTTCGAGATCGCTCTGGGGCCAACGTCCTGACTTTC. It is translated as CSVRDRSGANVLTF. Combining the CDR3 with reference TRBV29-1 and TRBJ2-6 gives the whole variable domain SAVISQKPSRDICQRGTSLTIQCQVDSQVTMMFWYRQQPGQSLTLIATANQGSEATYESGFVIDKFPISRPNLTFSTLTVSNMSPEDSSIYLCSVRDRSGANVLTFGAGSRLTVL.

The CDR3 nucleotides read TGTGCCAGCAGCTTAGTAGTGGGACTAGCGAATTACAATGAGCAGTTCTTC. This gives the protein CASSLVVGLANYNEQFF. The rearrangement uses TRBV7-9 and TRBJ2-1, with 10 bases that match TRBD2. The germline V gene encodes CDR1 SEHNR and CDR2 FQNEAQ (reference sequence). There are 17 residues in the CDR3. The ends lost 1 base at V and 4 bases at J; junction bases unmatched: 7. Looking up the rest from reference TRBV7-9 and TRBJ2-1 gives the full variable domain: DTGVSQNPRHKITKRGQNVTFRCDPISEHNRLYWYRQTLGQGPEFLTYFQNEAQLEKSRLLSDRFSAERPKGSFSTLEIQRTEQGDSAMYLCASSLVVGLANYNEQFFGPGTRLTVL.

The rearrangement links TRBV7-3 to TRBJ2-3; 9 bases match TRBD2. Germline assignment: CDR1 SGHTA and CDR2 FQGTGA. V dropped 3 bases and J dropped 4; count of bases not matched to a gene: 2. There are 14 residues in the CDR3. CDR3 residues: CASSFGTSSDTQYF. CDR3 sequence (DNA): TGTGCCAGCAGCTTCGGGACTAGCTCAGATACGCAGTATTTT.

The CDR3 sequence is CASSLALPGSYEQYF. CDR3 nucleotide sequence: TGTGCCAGCAGCTTAGCGTTGCCAGGGTCCTACGAGCAGTACTTC. This rearrangement joins TRBV7-9 to TRBJ2-7; D possibly corresponds to TRBD1 (5 bases). CDR1 and CDR2 from the germline V gene are SEHNR and FQNEAQ (reference sequence). There are 15 residues in the CDR3. V was trimmed by 0 bases and J by 1 base, leaving 10 bases between them.

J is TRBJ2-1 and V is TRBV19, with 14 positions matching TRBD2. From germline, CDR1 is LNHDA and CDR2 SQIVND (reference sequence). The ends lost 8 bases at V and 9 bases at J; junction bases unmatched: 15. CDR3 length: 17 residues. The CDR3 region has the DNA TGTGCCAGTGCAGGGCCCCGGACTAGCGGGAGGAGTCCTGAGCAGTTCTTC. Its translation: CASAGPRTSGRSPEQFF.

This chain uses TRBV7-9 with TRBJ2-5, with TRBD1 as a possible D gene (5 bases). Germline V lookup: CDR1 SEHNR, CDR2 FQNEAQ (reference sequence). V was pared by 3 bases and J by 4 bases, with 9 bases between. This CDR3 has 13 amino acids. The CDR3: CASSFQGVETQYF. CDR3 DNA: TGTGCCAGCAGCTTTCAAGGGGTAGAGACCCAGTACTTC.

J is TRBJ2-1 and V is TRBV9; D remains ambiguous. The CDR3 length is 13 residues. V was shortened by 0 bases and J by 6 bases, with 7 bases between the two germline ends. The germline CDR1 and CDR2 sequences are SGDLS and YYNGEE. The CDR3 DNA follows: TGTGCCAGCAGCGTAGATACTCGCAATGAGCAGTTCTTC. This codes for CASSVDTRNEQFF.

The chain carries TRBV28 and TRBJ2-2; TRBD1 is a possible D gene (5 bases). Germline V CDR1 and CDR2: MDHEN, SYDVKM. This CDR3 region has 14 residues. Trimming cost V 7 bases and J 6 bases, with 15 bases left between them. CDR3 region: CASNRAGFSGELFF. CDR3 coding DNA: TGTGCCAGCAATAGGGCAGGGTTTTCCGGGGAGCTGTTTTTT.

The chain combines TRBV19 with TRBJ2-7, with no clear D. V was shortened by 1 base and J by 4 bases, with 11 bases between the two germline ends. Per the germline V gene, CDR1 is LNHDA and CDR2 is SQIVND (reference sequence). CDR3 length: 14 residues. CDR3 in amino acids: CASSIGALMYEQYF. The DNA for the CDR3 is TGTGCCAGTAGTATAGGAGCACTGATGTACGAGCAGTACTTC.

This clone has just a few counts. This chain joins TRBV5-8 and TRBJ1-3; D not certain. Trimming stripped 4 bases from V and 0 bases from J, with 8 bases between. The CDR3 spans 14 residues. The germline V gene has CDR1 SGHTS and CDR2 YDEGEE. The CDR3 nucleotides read TGTGCCAGCAGCCTACGGGTCTCTGGAAACACCATATATTTT. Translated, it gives CASSLRVSGNTIYF. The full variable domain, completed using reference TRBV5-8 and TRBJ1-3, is EAGVTQSPTHLIKTRGQQATLRCSPISGHTSVYWYQQALGLGLQFLLWYDEGEERNRGNFPPRFSGRQFPNYSSELNVNALELEDSALYLCASSLRVSGNTIYFGEGSWLTVV.

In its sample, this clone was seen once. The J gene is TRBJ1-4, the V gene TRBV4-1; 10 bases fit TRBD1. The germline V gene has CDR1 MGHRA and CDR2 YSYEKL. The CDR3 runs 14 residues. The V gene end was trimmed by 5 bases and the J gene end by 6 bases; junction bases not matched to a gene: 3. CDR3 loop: CASSGQGGDEKLFF. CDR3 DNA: TGCGCCAGCAGCGGACAGGGGGGAGATGAAAAACTGTTTTTT.

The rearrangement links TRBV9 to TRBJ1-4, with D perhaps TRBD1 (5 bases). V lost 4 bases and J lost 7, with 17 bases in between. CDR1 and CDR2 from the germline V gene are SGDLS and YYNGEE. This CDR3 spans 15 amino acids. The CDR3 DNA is TGTGCCAGCAGCTCTACCAGGGATTTGGGTGAAAAACTGTTTTTT. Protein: CASSSTRDLGEKLFF.

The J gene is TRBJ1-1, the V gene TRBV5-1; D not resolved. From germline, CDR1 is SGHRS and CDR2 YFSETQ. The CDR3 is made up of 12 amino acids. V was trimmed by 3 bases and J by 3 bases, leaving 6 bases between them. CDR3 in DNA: TGCGCCAGCAGCTCTCAGTACACTGAAGCTTTCTTT. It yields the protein CASSSQYTEAFF. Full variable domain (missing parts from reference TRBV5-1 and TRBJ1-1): KAGVTQTPRYLIKTRGQQVTLSCSPISGHRSVSWYQQTPGQGLQFLFEYFSETQRNKGNFPGRFSGRQFSNSRSEMNVSTLELGDSALYLCASSSQYTEAFFGQGTRLTVV.

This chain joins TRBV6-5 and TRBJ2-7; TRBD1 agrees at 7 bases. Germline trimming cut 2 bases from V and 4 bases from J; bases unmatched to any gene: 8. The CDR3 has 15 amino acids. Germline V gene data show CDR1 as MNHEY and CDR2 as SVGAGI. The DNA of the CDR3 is TGTGCCAGCAGTTACGGCAGGGGGACGTTTTACGAGCAGTACTTC. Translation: CASSYGRGTFYEQYF.

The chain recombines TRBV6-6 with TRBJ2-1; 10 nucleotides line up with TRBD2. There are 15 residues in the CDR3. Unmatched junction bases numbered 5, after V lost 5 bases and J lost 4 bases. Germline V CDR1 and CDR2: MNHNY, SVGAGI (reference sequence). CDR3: CASSMSGRGYNEQFF. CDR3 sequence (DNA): TGTGCCAGCAGTATGAGCGGGAGGGGATACAATGAGCAGTTCTTC.

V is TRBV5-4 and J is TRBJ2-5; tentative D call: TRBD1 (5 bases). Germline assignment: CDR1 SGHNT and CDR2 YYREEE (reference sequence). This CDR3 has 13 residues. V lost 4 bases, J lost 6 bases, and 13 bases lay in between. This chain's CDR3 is CASSGHDPQTQYF. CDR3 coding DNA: TGTGCCAGCAGCGGACATGACCCCCAGACCCAGTACTTC.